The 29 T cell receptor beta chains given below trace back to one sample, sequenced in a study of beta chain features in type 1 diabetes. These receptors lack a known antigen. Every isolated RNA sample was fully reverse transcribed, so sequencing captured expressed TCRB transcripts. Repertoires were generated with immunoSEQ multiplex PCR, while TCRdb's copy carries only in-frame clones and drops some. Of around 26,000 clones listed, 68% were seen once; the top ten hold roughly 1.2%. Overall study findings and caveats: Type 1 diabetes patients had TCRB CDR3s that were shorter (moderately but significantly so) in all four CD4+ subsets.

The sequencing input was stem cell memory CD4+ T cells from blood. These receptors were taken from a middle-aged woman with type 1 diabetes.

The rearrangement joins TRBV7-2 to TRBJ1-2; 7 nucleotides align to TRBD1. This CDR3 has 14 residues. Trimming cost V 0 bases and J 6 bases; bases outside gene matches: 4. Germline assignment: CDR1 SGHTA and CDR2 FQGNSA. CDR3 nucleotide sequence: TGTGCCAGCAGCTTAGCCGACAGGGTAGATGGCTACACCTTC. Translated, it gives CASSLADRVDGYTF.

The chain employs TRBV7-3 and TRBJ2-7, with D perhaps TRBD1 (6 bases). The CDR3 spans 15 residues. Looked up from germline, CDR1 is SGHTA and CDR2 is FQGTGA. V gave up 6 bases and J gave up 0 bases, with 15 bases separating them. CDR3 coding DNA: TGTGCCAGCAGTTTGATGGGACATCCCTCCTACGAGCAGTACTTC. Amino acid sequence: CASSLMGHPSYEQYF. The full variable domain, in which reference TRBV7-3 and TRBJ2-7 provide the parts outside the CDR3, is GAGVSQTPSNKVTEKGKYVELRCDPISGHTALYWYRQSLGQGPEFLIYFQGTGAADDSGLPNDRFFAVRPEGSVSTLKIQRTERGDSAVYLCASSLMGHPSYEQYFGPGTRLTVT.

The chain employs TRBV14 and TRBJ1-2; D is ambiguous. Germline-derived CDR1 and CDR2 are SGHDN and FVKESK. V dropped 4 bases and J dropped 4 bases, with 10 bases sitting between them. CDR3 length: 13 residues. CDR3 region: CASSPDTSYGYTF. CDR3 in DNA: TGTGCCAGCAGCCCTGACACAAGCTATGGCTACACCTTC.

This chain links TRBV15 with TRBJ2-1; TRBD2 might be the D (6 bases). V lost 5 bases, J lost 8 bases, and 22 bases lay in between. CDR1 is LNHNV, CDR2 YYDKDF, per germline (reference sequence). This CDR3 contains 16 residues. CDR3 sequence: CATSRRPGLGTDEQFF. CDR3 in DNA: TGTGCCACCAGCCGACGTCCGGGACTGGGTACCGATGAGCAGTTCTTC.

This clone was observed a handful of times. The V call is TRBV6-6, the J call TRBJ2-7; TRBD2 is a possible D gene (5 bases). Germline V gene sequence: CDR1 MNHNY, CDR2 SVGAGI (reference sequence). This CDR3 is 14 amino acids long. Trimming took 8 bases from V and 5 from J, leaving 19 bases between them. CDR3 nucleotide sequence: TGTGCCAGCGGAGGACCGACCCATAGGGACGAGCAGTACTTC. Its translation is CASGGPTHRDEQYF.

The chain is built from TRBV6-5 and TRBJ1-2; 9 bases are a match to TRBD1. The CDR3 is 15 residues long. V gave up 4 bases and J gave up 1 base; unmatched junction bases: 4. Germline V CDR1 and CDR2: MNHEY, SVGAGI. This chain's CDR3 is CASSSPDRGNYGYTF. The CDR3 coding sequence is TGTGCCAGCAGTTCGCCGGACAGGGGTAACTATGGCTACACCTTC.

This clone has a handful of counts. CDR3 coding DNA: TGTGCCAGCAGCCTCGGAGCGAACACTGAAGCTTTCTTT. It translates to CASSLGANTEAFF. V and J are TRBV28 and TRBJ1-1; D not certain. The CDR3 is 13 residues long. Deletions cut 6 bases from V and 1 base from J, with 9 bases between. Germline V gene sequence: CDR1 MDHEN, CDR2 SYDVKM.

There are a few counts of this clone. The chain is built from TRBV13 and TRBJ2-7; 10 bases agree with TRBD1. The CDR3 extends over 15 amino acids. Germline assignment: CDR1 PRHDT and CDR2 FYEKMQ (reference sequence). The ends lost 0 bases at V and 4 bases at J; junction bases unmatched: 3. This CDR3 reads CASSLGRQGAYEQYF. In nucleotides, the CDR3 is TGTGCCAGCAGCTTAGGCCGACAGGGGGCTTACGAGCAGTACTTC.

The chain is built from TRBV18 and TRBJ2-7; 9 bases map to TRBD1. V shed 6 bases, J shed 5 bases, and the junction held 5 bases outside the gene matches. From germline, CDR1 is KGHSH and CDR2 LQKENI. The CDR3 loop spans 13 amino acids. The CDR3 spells CASSEDRGDEQYF. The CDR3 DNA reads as TGTGCCAGCTCTGAGGACAGGGGAGACGAGCAGTACTTC. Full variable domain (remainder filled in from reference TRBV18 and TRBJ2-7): NAGVMQNPRHLVRRRGQEARLRCSPMKGHSHVYWYRQLPEEGLKFMVYLQKENIIDESGMPKERFSAEFPKEGPSILRIQQVVRGDSAAYFCASSEDRGDEQYFGPGTRLTVT.

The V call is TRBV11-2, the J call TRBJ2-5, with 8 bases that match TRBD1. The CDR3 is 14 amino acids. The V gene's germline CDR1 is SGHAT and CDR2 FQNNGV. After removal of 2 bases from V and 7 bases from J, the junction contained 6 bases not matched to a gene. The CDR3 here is CASSLKDRAGTQYF. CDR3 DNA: TGTGCCAGCAGCTTAAAGGACAGGGCGGGGACCCAGTACTTC.

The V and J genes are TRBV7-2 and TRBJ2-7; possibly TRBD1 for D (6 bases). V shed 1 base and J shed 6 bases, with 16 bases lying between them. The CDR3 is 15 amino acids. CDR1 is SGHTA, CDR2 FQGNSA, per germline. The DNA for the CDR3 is TGTGCCAGCAGCTTAGTGCAGGCAGGGACATTCGAGCAGTACTTC. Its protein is CASSLVQAGTFEQYF.

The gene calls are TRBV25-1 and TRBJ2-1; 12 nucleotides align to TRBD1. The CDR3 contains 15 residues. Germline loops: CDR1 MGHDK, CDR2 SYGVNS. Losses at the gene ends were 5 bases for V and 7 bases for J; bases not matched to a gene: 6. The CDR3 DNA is TGTGCCAGCAGTTGGGACAGGGGGCTATTAAATGAGCAGTTCTTC. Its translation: CASSWDRGLLNEQFF.

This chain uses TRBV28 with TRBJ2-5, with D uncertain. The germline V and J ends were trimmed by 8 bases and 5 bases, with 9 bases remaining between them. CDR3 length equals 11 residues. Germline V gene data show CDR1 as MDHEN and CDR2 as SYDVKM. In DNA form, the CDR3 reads TGTGCCAGCTCCCCTCGGGAGACCCAGTACTTC. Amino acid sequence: CASSPRETQYF.

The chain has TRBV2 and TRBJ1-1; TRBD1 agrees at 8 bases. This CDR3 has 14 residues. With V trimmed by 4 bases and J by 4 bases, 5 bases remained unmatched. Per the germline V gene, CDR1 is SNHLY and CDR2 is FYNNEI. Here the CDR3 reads CASSVRQGPTEAFF. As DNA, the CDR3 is TGTGCCAGCAGTGTACGACAGGGGCCCACTGAAGCTTTCTTT.

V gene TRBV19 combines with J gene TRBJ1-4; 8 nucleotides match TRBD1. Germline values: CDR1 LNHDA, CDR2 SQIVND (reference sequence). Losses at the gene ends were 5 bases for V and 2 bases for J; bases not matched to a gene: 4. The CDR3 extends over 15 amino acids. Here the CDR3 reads CASSDRDRTNEKLFF. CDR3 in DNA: TGTGCCAGTAGTGACCGGGACAGGACTAATGAAAAACTGTTTTTT.

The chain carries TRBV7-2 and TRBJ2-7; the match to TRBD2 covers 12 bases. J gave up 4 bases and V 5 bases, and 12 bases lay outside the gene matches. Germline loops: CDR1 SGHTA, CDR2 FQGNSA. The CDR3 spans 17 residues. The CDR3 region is CASSLRTSGIRGYEQYF. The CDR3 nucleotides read TGTGCCAGCAGCCTTCGGACTAGCGGGATCCGCGGGTACGAGCAGTACTTC.

The DNA for the CDR3 is TGTGCCAGCAGTGAAATGGTGACAGGGGGGCTTCAGCCCCAGCATTTT. Translation gives CASSEMVTGGLQPQHF. This chain connects TRBV6-1 to TRBJ1-5; 9 nucleotides match TRBD1. Trimming took 2 bases from V and 6 from J; bases not matched to a gene: 8. CDR1 MNHNS and CDR2 SASEGT come from the germline V gene. This CDR3 spans 16 amino acids.

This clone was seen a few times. This CDR3 is CASTSGLRQFF. The CDR3 DNA reads as TGTGCCAGCACCTCAGGTCTGAGGCAGTTCTTC. The chain carries TRBV7-2 and TRBJ2-1; the D is unclear. The CDR3 extends over 11 amino acids. V was trimmed by 7 bases and J by 12 bases, leaving 13 bases between them. CDR1 SGHTA and CDR2 FQGNSA come from the germline V gene.

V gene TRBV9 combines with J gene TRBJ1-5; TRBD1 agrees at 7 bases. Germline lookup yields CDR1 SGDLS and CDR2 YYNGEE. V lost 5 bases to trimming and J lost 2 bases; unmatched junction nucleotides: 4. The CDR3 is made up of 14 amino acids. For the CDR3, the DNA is TGTGCCAGCAGAGCCGGACAGGGCAATCAGCCCCAGCATTTT. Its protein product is CASRAGQGNQPQHF.

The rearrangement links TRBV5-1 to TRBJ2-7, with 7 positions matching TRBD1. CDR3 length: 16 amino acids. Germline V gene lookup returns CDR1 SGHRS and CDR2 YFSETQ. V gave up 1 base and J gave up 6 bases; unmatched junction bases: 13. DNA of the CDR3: TGCGCCAGCAGCTTGACCTCGGACAGGAAGGTGGGCGAGCAGTACTTC. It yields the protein CASSLTSDRKVGEQYF.

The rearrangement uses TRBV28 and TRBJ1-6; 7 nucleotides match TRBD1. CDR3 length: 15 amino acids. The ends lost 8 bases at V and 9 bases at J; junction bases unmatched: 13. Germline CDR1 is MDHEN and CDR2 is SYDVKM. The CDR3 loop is CASHSAEGGFSPLHF. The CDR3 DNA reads TGTGCCAGCCATTCTGCGGAAGGGGGCTTTTCACCCCTCCACTTT.

DNA of the CDR3: TGTGCCAGCAGCTTAAACAACTGGGCCGGGGAGGGCTACACCTTC. This encodes CASSLNNWAGEGYTF. The V call is TRBV7-2, the J call TRBJ1-2, with D unclear. Trimming shortened V by 2 bases and J by 8 bases, and 18 bases separated the two germline ends. The CDR3 sequence is 15 residues long. Looked up from germline, CDR1 is SGHTA and CDR2 is FQGNSA.

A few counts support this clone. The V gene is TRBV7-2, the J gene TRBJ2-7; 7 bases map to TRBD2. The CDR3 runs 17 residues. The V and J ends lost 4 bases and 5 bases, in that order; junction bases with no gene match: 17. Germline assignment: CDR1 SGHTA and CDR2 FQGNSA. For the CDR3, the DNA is TGTGCCAGCAGCTGGGGGGTAGCGGGCCCCTCCGTTGACGAGCAGTACTTC. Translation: CASSWGVAGPSVDEQYF.

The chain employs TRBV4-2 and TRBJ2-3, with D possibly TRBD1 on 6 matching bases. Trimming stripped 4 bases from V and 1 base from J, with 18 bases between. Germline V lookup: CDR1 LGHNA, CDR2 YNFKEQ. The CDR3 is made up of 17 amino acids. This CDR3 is CASSLQTGTQGTDTQYF. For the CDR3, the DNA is TGTGCCAGCAGCCTACAGACCGGGACACAGGGCACAGATACGCAGTATTTT.

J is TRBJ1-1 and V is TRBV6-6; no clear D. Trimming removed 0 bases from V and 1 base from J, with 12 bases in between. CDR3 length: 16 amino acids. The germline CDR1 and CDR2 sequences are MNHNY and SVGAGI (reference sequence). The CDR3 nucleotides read TGTGCCAGCAGTTACTCGAGGGAACAGCCGAACACTGAAGCTTTCTTT. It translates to CASSYSREQPNTEAFF.

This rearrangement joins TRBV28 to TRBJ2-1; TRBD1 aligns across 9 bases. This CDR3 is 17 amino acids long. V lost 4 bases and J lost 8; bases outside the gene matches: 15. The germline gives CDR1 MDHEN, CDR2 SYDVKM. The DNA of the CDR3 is TGTGCCAGCAGTTCCCGCGATGACAGGGGGTTCGTCGATGAGCAGTTCTTC. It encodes CASSSRDDRGFVDEQFF.

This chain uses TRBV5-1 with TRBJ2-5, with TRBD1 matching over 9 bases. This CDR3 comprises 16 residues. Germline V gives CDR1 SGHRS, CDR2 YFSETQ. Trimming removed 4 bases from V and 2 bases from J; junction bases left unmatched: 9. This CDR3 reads CASSLGTGPVQETQYF. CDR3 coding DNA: TGCGCCAGCAGCCTCGGGACAGGGCCCGTTCAAGAGACCCAGTACTTC.

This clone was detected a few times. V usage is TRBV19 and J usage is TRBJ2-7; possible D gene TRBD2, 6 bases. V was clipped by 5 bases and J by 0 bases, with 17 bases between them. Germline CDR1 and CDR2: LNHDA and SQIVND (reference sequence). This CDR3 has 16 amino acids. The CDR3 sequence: CASSPAGSRSSYEQYF. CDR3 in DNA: TGTGCCAGTAGTCCCGCGGGATCGAGGAGCTCCTACGAGCAGTACTTC.

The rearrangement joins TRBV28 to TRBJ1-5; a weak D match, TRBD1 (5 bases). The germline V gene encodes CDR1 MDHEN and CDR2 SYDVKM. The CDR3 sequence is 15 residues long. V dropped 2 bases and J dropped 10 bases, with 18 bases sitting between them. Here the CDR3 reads CASSLPGRGMEPQHF. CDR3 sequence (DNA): TGTGCCAGCAGTTTACCTGGACGGGGGATGGAACCCCAGCATTTT.